The sample holds a few counts of the clone carrying this TCR beta chain. What it recognizes is unknown. The data originate from a study of T cell repertoires in ileal Crohn's disease. Study-wide background: Median disease duration was nearly eight years; around 35% smoked at surgery. All patients had surgery for stricturing (approximately 60%) or penetrating (about 39%) disease.

TCRdb's table, derived via immunoSEQ multiplex PCR, lists solely in-frame clones and lacks some. The data contain some 17,000 clones, around 88% of them singletons. The study's findings and limits: Clonality above 26.8% at surgery always came with endoscopic recurrence. Compared with CD4 T cells, sorted CD8 cells carried more expanded clones.

The germline gives CDR1 SNHLY, CDR2 FYNNEI. The CDR3 consists of 14 residues. V gave up 6 bases and J gave up 7 bases, with 15 bases separating them. This receptor was identified in an adult with Crohn's disease. J is TRBJ1-4 and V is TRBV2, with D maybe TRBD1 (6 bases). The sequenced sample consisted of ileal tissue. CDR3 protein: CASREQGFGEKLFF. The CDR3 DNA reads as TGTGCCAGCAGGGAACAGGGTTTCGGTGAAAAACTGTTTTTT.